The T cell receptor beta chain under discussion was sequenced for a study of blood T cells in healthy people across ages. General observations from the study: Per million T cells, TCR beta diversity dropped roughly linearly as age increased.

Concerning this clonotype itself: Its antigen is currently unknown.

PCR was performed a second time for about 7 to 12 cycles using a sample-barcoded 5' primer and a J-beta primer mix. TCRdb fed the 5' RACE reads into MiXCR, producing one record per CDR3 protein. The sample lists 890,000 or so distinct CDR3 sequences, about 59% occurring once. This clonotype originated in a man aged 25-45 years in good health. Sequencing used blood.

The CDR3 region is CASSPDLQGGNQPQHF. The CDR3 region has the DNA TGTGCCAGCAGCCCAGATCTACAGGGAGGCAATCAGCCCCAGCATTTT. The chain carries TRBV4-2 and TRBJ1-5; TRBD1 might be the D (6 bases). This CDR3 is 16 amino acids long. From germline, CDR1 is LGHNA and CDR2 YNFKEQ. Trimming stripped 4 bases from V and 2 bases from J, with 15 bases between.